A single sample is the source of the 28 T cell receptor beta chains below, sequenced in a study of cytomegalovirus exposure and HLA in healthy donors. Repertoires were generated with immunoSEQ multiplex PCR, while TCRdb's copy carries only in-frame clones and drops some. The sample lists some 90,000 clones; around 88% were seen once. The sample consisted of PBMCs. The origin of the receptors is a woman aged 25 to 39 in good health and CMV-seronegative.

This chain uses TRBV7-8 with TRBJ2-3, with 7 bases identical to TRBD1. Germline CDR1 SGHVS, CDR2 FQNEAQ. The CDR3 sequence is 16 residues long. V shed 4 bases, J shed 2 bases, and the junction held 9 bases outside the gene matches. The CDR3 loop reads CASSYMWTGITDTQYF. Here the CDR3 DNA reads TGTGCCAGCAGCTATATGTGGACAGGTATCACAGATACGCAGTATTTT.

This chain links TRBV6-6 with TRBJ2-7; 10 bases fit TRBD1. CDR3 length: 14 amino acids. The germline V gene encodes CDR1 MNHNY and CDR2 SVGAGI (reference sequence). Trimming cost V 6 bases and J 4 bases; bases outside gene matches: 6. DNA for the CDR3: TGTGCCAGCAGCCGGGACAGGGGTACTTACGAGCAGTACTTC. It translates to CASSRDRGTYEQYF.

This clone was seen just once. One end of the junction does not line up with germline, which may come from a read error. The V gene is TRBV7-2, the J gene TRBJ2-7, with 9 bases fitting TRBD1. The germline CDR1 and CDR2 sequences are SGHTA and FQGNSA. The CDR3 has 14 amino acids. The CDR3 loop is CASSSGTGSNEQYF. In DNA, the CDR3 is TGTGCCAGTAGCTCCGGGACAGGGTCTAACGAGCAGTACTTC.

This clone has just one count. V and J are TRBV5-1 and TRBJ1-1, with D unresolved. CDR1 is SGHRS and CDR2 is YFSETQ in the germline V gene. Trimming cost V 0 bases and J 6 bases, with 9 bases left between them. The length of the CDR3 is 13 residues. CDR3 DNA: TGCGCCAGCAGCTTGGATATTACAGCTGAAGCTTTCTTT. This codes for CASSLDITAEAFF.

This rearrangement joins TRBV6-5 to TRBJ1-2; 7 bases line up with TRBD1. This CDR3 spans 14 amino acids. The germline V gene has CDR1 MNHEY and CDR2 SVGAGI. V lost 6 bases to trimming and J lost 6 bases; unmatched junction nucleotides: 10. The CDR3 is CASSFSTGTHGYTF. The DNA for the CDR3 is TGTGCCAGCAGCTTCTCGACAGGGACCCATGGCTACACCTTC.

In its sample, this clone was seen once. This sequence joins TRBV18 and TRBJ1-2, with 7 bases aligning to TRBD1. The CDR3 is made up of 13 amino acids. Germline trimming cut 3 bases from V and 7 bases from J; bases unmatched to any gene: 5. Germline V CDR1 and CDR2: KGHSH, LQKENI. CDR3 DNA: TGTGCCAGCTCACCCGACAGGGCCTTTGGCTACACCTTC. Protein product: CASSPDRAFGYTF.

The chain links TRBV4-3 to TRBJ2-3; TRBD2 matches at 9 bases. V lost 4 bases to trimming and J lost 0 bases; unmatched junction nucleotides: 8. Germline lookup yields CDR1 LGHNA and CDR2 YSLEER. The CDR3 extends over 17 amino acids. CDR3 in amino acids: CASSRRSGSASTDTQYF. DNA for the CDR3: TGCGCCAGCAGCCGACGTAGCGGGAGCGCTAGCACAGATACGCAGTATTTT.

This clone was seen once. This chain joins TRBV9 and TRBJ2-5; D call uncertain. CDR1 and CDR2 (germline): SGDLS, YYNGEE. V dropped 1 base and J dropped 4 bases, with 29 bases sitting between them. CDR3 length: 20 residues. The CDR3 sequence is CASSVQPADFSPVVSETQYF. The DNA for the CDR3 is TGTGCCAGCAGCGTACAACCAGCCGACTTCTCACCTGTGGTGTCAGAGACCCAGTACTTC.

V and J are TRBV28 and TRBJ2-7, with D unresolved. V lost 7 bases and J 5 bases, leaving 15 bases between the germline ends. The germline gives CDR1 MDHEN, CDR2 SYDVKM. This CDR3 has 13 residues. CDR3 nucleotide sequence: TGTGCCAGCACTGAGGCTAGTAAGGACGAGCAGTACTTC. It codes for CASTEASKDEQYF.

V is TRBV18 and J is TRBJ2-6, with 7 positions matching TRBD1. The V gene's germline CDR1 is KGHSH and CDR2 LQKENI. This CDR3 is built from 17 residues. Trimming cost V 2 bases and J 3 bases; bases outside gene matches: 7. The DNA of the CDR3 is TGTGCCAGCTCACCAAGGACAGGTGCGGGTGGGGCCAACGTCCTGACTTTC. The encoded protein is CASSPRTGAGGANVLTF.

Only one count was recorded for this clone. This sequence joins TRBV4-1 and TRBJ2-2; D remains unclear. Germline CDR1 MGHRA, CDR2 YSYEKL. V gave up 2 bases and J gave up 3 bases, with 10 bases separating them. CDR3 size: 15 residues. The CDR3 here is CASSQLYRYTGELFF. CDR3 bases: TGCGCCAGCAGCCAACTATATCGGTACACCGGGGAGCTGTTTTTT.

The CDR3 bases are TGTGCCAGCAGCGCCAGACTCGACACTGAAGCTTTCTTT. It yields the protein CASSARLDTEAFF. The V call is TRBV11-2, the J call TRBJ1-1, with D uncertain. The CDR3 contains 13 residues. Per germline, CDR1 SGHAT and CDR2 FQNNGV. With 5 bases removed from V and 3 bases from J, the gap between germline ends came to 10 bases.

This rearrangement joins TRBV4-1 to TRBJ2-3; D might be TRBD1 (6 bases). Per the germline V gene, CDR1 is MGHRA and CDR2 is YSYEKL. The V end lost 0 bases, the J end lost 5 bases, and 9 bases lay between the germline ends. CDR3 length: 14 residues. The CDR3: CASSQDGTLDTQYF. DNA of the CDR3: TGCGCCAGCAGCCAAGACGGGACACTAGATACGCAGTATTTT.

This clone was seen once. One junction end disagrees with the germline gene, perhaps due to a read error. CDR3 in amino acids: CASSLGGVVTDTQYF. In DNA, the CDR3 is TGCGCCAGCAGTTTGGGTGGAGTTGTCACAGATACGCAGTATTTT. The V call is TRBV5-1, the J call TRBJ2-3; D uncertain. Germline CDR1 reads SGHRS; CDR2 reads YFSETQ. The CDR3 contains 15 residues.

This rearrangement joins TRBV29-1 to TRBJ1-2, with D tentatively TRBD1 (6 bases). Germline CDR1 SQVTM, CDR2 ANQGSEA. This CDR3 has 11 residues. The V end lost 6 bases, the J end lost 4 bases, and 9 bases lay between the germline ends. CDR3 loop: CSVGTFYGYTF. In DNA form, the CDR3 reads TGCAGCGTGGGGACATTCTATGGCTACACCTTC.

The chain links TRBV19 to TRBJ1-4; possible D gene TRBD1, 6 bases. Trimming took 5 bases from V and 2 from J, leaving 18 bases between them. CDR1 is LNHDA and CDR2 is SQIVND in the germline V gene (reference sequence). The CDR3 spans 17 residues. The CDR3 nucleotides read TGTGCCAGTAGTTTCAGGGGTCCTCCTTCGACTAATGAAAAACTGTTTTTT. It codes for CASSFRGPPSTNEKLFF. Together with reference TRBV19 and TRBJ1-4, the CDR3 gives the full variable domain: DGGITQSPKYLFRKEGQNVTLSCEQNLNHDAMYWYRQDPGQGLRLIYYSQIVNDFQKGDIAEGYSVSREKKESFPLTVTSAQKNPTAFYLCASSFRGPPSTNEKLFFGSGTQLSVL.

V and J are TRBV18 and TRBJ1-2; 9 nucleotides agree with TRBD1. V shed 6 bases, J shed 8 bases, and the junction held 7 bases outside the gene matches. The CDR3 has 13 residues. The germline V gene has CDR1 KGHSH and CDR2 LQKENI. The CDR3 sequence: CASSTGQGEGYTF. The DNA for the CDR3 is TGTGCCAGCTCGACGGGACAGGGAGAAGGCTACACCTTC.

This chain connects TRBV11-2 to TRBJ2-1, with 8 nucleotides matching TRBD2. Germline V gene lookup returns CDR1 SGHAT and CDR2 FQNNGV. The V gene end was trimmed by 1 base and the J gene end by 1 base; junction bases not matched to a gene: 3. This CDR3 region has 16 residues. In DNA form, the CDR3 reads TGTGCCAGCAGCTTAGGTAGCGGGGCATCCTACAATGAGCAGTTCTTC. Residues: CASSLGSGASYNEQFF.

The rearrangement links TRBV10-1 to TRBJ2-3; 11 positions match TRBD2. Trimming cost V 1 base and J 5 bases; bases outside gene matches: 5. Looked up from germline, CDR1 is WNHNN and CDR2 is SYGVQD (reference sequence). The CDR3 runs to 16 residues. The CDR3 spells CASSEFTSGGKDTQYF. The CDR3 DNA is TGCGCCAGCAGTGAGTTCACTAGCGGGGGAAAAGATACGCAGTATTTT.

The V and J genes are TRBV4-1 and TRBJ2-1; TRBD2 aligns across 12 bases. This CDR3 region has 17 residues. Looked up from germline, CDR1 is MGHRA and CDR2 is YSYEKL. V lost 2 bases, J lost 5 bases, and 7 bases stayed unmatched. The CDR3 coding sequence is TGCGCCAGCAGCCAATCGGGACTAGCGGGTTCACACAATGAGCAGTTCTTC. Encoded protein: CASSQSGLAGSHNEQFF.

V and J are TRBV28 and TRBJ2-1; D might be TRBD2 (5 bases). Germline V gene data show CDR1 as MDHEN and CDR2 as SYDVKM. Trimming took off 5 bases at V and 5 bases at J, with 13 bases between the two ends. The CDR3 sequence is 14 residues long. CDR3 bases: TGTGCCAGCAGTCTACTAGGAAATAACAATGAGCAGTTCTTC. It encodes CASSLLGNNNEQFF.

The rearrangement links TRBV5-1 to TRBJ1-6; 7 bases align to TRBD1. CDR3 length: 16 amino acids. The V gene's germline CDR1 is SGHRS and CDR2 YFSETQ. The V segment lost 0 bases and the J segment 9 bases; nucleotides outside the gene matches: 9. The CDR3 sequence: CASSLAAQGVGSPLHF. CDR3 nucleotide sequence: TGCGCCAGCAGCTTGGCAGCCCAGGGGGTAGGTTCACCCCTCCACTTT. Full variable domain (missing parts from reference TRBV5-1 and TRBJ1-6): KAGVTQTPRYLIKTRGQQVTLSCSPISGHRSVSWYQQTPGQGLQFLFEYFSETQRNKGNFPGRFSGRQFSNSRSEMNVSTLELGDSALYLCASSLAAQGVGSPLHFGNGTRLTVT.

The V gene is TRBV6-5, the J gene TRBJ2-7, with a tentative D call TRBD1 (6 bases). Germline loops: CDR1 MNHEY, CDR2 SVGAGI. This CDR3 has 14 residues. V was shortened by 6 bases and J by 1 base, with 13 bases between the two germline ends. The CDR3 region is CASSQRDNSYEQYF. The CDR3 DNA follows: TGTGCCAGCAGCCAACGGGACAATTCCTACGAGCAGTACTTC.

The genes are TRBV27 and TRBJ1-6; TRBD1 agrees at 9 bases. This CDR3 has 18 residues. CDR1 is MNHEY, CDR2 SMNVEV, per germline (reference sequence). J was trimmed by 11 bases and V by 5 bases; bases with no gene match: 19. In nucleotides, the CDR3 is TGTGCCAGCAGTCATCCACCGCGACAGGGGGGGCTATTGGCACCCCTCCACTTT. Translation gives CASSHPPRQGGLLAPLHF.

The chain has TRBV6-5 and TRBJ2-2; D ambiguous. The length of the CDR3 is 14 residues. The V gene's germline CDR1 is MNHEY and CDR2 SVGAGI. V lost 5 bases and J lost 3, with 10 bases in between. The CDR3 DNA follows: TGTGCCAGCAGTAACACGCATTACACCGGGGAGCTGTTTTTT. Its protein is CASSNTHYTGELFF.

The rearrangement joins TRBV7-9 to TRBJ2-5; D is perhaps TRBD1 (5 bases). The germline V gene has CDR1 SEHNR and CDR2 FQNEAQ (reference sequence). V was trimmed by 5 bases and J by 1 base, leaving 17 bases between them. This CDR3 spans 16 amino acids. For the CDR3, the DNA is TGTGCCAGCAGCAAAATTAGCTGGGGCAGCCAAGAGACCCAGTACTTC. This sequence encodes CASSKISWGSQETQYF.

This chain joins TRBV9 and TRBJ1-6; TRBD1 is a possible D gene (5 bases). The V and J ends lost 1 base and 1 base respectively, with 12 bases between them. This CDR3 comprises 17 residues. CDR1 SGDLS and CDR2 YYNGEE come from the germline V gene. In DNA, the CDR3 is TGTGCCAGCAGCGTAATGGGGGAGGTATCCTATAATTCACCCCTCCACTTT. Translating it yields CASSVMGEVSYNSPLHF.

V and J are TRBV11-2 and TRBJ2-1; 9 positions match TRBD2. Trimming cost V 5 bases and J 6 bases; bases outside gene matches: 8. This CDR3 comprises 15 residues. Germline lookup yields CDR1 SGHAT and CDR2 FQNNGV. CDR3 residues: CASSRREGLGNEQFF. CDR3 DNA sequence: TGTGCCAGCAGCCGGCGGGAGGGCCTGGGCAATGAGCAGTTCTTC.